A single sample gave rise to the 20 T cell receptor beta chains below, sequenced in a study of CD8 T cells in ankylosing spondylitis. MiXCR, run by TCRdb on the 5' RACE reads, gives a single entry per CDR3 protein. The sample lists 180,000 or so distinct CDR3 sequences, 9.5% to 13% occurring once. What was sequenced was blood, either unsorted or a sorted T cell fraction (not recorded which). These receptors were taken from a male donor with ankylosing spondylitis or in good health (not recorded which).

This clonotype was seen many times. Written as DNA, the CDR3 is TGCGCCAGCAGCCTTAACCTCAATGAGCAGTTCTTC. It translates to CASSLNLNEQFF. The chain recombines TRBV5-1 with TRBJ2-1; D not resolved. Germline assignment: CDR1 SGHRS and CDR2 YFSETQ. The CDR3 spans 12 residues. V was shortened by 4 bases and J by 6 bases, with 8 bases between the two germline ends.

The chain combines TRBV29-1 with TRBJ1-6; 9 bases are a match to TRBD1. V was clipped by 6 bases and J by 8 bases; unmatched bases: 5. The CDR3 totals 13 residues. Germline lookup yields CDR1 SQVTM and CDR2 ANQGSEA. CDR3 nucleotides: TGCAGCGTCCGGGACAGGGCTGATTCACCCCTCCACTTT. It is translated as CSVRDRADSPLHF.

This clonotype showed up many times. The chain joins TRBV20-1 to TRBJ2-3; the match to TRBD2 covers 15 bases. The J segment lost 4 bases and the V segment lost 5 bases, leaving 7 bases of the junction unmatched. The CDR3 is made up of 16 amino acids. Germline V CDR1 and CDR2: DFQATT, SNEGSKA (reference sequence). The DNA of the CDR3 is TGCAGTGCTGGAAGGACTAGCGGGAGGGCCTCAGATACGCAGTATTTT. It specifies CSAGRTSGRASDTQYF.

This clonotype occurred many times. The chain combines TRBV5-1 with TRBJ2-2; TRBD2 is a possible D gene (5 bases). Germline loops: CDR1 SGHRS, CDR2 YFSETQ. The CDR3 totals 17 residues. V shed 0 bases and J shed 0 bases, with 12 bases lying between them. CDR3 sequence (DNA): TGCGCCAGCAGCTTGGAGTCGGGATTCGCGAACACCGGGGAGCTGTTTTTT. Residues: CASSLESGFANTGELFF. Filled out from reference TRBV5-1 and TRBJ2-2, the complete variable domain reads KAGVTQTPRYLIKTRGQQVTLSCSPISGHRSVSWYQQTPGQGLQFLFEYFSETQRNKGNFPGRFSGRQFSNSRSEMNVSTLELGDSALYLCASSLESGFANTGELFFGEGSRLTVL.

Ten or more counts support this clonotype. The chain is built from TRBV28 and TRBJ2-5; 7 nucleotides agree with TRBD2. V gave up 3 bases and J gave up 2 bases; unmatched junction bases: 3. In germline, CDR1 is MDHEN, CDR2 SYDVKM. This CDR3 region has 14 residues. The CDR3 DNA reads TGTGCCAGCAGTTTCTCCGGGGGGCAAGAGACCCAGTACTTC. Translation: CASSFSGGQETQYF.

This clonotype has a handful of counts. The V gene is TRBV12-3 or TRBV12-4, the J gene TRBJ2-1; maybe TRBD2 (6 bases). This CDR3 spans 14 amino acids. V lost 4 bases and J 8 bases, leaving 15 bases between the germline ends. CDR3 DNA sequence: TGTGCCAGCAGTTCCGGGCTAGCTAGCGATGAGCAGTTCTTC. Translating it yields CASSSGLASDEQFF.

This clonotype was picked up many times. This sequence joins TRBV5-1 and TRBJ2-7; D is ambiguous. Germline lookup yields CDR1 SGHRS and CDR2 YFSETQ. The CDR3 covers 13 residues. The germline V and J ends were trimmed by 5 bases and 3 bases, with 12 bases remaining between them. The DNA of the CDR3 is TGCGCCAGCAGTATGAACCCCGGCTACGAGCAGTACTTC. It is translated as CASSMNPGYEQYF.

This clonotype was observed many times. The CDR3 DNA reads as TGTGCCAGCAGTTCCGGGGCCGCCGAGCAGTACTTC. Its translation is CASSSGAAEQYF. This rearrangement joins TRBV6-5 to TRBJ2-7; D may correspond to TRBD1 or TRBD2 (5 bases each). Germline loops: CDR1 MNHEY, CDR2 SVGAGI. Trimming cost V 4 bases and J 6 bases, with 10 bases left between them. This CDR3 comprises 12 residues.

There are a few counts of this clonotype. The chain is built from TRBV29-1 and TRBJ1-1; D remains unclear. Germline V gene lookup returns CDR1 SQVTM and CDR2 ANQGSEA. V lost 0 bases and J 3 bases, leaving 8 bases between the germline ends. The CDR3 runs to 13 residues. CDR3 sequence: CSVEDHLDTEAFF. In nucleotides, the CDR3 is TGCAGCGTTGAAGATCACCTGGACACTGAAGCTTTCTTT. Supplemented by reference TRBV29-1 and TRBJ1-1, the full variable domain reads SAVISQKPSRDICQRGTSLTIQCQVDSQVTMMFWYRQQPGQSLTLIATANQGSEATYESGFVIDKFPISRPNLTFSTLTVSNMSPEDSSIYLCSVEDHLDTEAFFGQGTRLTVV.

In this sample, this clonotype turned up a few times. The chain employs TRBV20-1 and TRBJ2-1; perhaps TRBD2 as D (6 bases). The CDR3 is made up of 15 amino acids. Germline V gene data show CDR1 as DFQATT and CDR2 as SNEGSKA (reference sequence). Trimming took off 4 bases at V and 9 bases at J, with 22 bases between the two ends. Here the CDR3 DNA reads TGCAGTGCTACATCAAGCGGGTTCTACAATAGTGAGCAGTTCTTC. Translating it yields CSATSSGFYNSEQFF.

This clonotype showed up many times. The rearrangement links TRBV5-1 to TRBJ2-1, with 8 bases aligning to TRBD2. The CDR3 extends over 15 amino acids. The germline V gene encodes CDR1 SGHRS and CDR2 YFSETQ. After removal of 7 bases from V and 3 bases from J, the junction contained 9 bases not matched to a gene. CDR3 nucleotides: TGCGCCAGCTTATCGGGGGGGGCGGGCTACAATGAGCAGTTCTTC. Amino acid sequence: CASLSGGAGYNEQFF.

This clonotype was found many times. The chain combines TRBV20-1 with TRBJ1-5; D is unclear. CDR1 is DFQATT, CDR2 SNEGSKA, per germline (reference sequence). V was shortened by 3 bases and J by 0 bases, with 12 bases between the two germline ends. The CDR3 contains 15 residues. The DNA of the CDR3 is TGCAGTGCTAGGGTGATAGGGAATAGCAATCAGCCCCAGCATTTT. Translated, it gives CSARVIGNSNQPQHF.

The sample holds many counts of this clonotype. V is TRBV27 and J is TRBJ2-5; D not certain. The germline gives CDR1 MNHEY, CDR2 SMNVEV (reference sequence). The germline V and J ends were trimmed by 0 bases and 5 bases, with 7 bases remaining between them. The CDR3 runs to 13 residues. The CDR3 nucleotides are TGTGCCAGCAGTTTATCATATAAGGAGACCCAGTACTTC. Translated, it gives CASSLSYKETQYF.

This clonotype appeared many times. The chain carries TRBV29-1 and TRBJ1-1; TRBD1 agrees at 11 bases. V gave up 2 bases and J gave up 5 bases; unmatched junction bases: 1. This CDR3 is built from 13 residues. In germline, CDR1 is SQVTM, CDR2 ANQGSEA. CDR3 bases: TGCAGCGTTGAACGGGACAGGGGGACTGAAGCTTTCTTT. It encodes CSVERDRGTEAFF. Based on the CDR3 plus reference TRBV29-1 and TRBJ1-1, the full variable domain is SAVISQKPSRDICQRGTSLTIQCQVDSQVTMMFWYRQQPGQSLTLIATANQGSEATYESGFVIDKFPISRPNLTFSTLTVSNMSPEDSSIYLCSVERDRGTEAFFGQGTRLTVV.

This clonotype has a count of ten or more. The rearrangement joins TRBV28 to TRBJ1-2; tentatively, D is TRBD1 (5 bases). This CDR3 is 13 amino acids long. Germline values: CDR1 MDHEN, CDR2 SYDVKM. V was pared by 3 bases and J by 4 bases, with 9 bases between. For the CDR3, the DNA is TGTGCCAGCAGTTTTCCTCAGGGCTATGGCTACACCTTC. The encoded protein is CASSFPQGYGYTF.

Ten or more counts support this clonotype. The genes are TRBV7-6 and TRBJ2-1; D is ambiguous. CDR1 and CDR2 (germline): SGHVS, FNYEAQ. V shed 0 bases and J shed 4 bases, with 13 bases lying between them. The CDR3 spans 16 residues. Here the CDR3 reads CASSLAYRPEYNEQFF. Written as DNA, the CDR3 is TGTGCCAGCAGCTTAGCGTATCGCCCGGAATACAATGAGCAGTTCTTC.

This clonotype was detected ten times or more. The V gene is TRBV5-1, the J gene TRBJ1-4; 7 bases match TRBD1. Germline V gives CDR1 SGHRS, CDR2 YFSETQ. With 4 bases clipped from V and 6 bases from J, the junction kept 6 bases outside the gene matches. This CDR3 spans 14 amino acids. CDR3 sequence reads: CASSIRGLDEKLFF. CDR3 sequence (DNA): TGCGCCAGCAGCATCAGGGGGTTAGATGAAAAACTGTTTTTT.

Turning to this clonotype: A read error is possible here, since a much larger clone lies one base away. This rearrangement joins TRBV27 to TRBJ2-2; perhaps TRBD1 as D (5 bases). The length of the CDR3 is 14 residues. V shed 11 bases and J shed 0 bases, with 13 bases lying between them. The germline V gene has CDR1 MNHEY and CDR2 SMNVEV (reference sequence). The CDR3 nucleotides read TGTGCCGGCATGAAGGGGACGAACACCGGGGAGCTGTTTTTT. It encodes CAGMKGTNTGELFF.

The CDR3 loop is CASSVWRDNQETQYF. The CDR3 nucleotides read TGTGCCAGCAGTGTTTGGCGGGACAACCAAGAGACCCAGTACTTC. V is TRBV25-1 and J is TRBJ2-5; the D call may be TRBD1 or TRBD2 (6 bases each). CDR1 and CDR2 (germline): MGHDK, SYGVNS. The CDR3 loop spans 15 amino acids. Trimming took off 4 bases at V and 0 bases at J, with 12 bases between the two ends.

There are many counts of this clonotype. The rearrangement links TRBV5-1 to TRBJ1-1; D remains unclear. Germline V gene data show CDR1 as SGHRS and CDR2 as YFSETQ. The CDR3 runs to 14 residues. V gave up 4 bases and J gave up 4 bases, with 14 bases separating them. The CDR3 nucleotides are TGCGCCAGCAGCCCCGAGGCCCGAGGCACTGAAGCTTTCTTT. Encoded protein: CASSPEARGTEAFF.